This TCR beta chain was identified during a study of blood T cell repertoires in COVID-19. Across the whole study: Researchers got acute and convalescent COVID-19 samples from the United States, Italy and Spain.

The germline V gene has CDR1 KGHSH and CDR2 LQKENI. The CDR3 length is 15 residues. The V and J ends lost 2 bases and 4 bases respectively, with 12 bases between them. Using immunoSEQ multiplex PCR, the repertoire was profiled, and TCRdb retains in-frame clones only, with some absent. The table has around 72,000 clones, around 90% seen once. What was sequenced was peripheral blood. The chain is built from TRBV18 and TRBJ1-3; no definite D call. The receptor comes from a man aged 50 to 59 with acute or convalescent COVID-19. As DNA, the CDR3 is TGTGCCAGCTCACCAGAGGGAAAACAGGGAAACACCATATATTTT. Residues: CASSPEGKQGNTIYF.